Below are 11 T cell receptor beta chains sequenced from a single sample in a study of CD8 T cells in ankylosing spondylitis. TCRdb reanalysed the 5' RACE reads using MiXCR and keeps one entry per CDR3 protein. The top ten hold approximately 6.6% of the sample, which has 200,000 to 250,000 distinct CDR3 sequences, roughly 24% seen once. Sequenced material: blood, either unsorted or a sorted T cell fraction (not recorded which). The receptors here all came from a male donor with ankylosing spondylitis or in good health (not recorded which).

At least ten counts were recorded for this clonotype. J is TRBJ1-2 and V is TRBV10-3; D is possibly TRBD1 (5 bases). In germline, CDR1 is ENHRY, CDR2 SYGVKD. The V gene lost 6 bases and the J gene lost 2 bases, with 7 bases spanning the gap. CDR3 length: 12 amino acids. The CDR3 DNA sequence: TGTGCCATCAGCCGGGACAACTATGGCTACACCTTC. This encodes CAISRDNYGYTF.

This clonotype has more than one count but fewer than ten. The V gene is TRBV20-1, the J gene TRBJ2-5; 7 nucleotides align to TRBD1. The CDR3 covers 16 residues. CDR1 and CDR2 (germline): DFQATT, SNEGSKA (reference sequence). The ends lost 4 bases at V and 5 bases at J; junction bases unmatched: 16. CDR3 bases: TGCAGTGCTAAGGGGGCCGGGATCAAGGTCGGGGAGACCCAGTACTTC. Its translation is CSAKGAGIKVGETQYF.

V and J are TRBV19 and TRBJ1-1, with a weak D call TRBD1 (5 bases). Trimming took off 3 bases at V and 1 base at J, with 9 bases between the two ends. There are 14 residues in the CDR3. The germline V gene has CDR1 LNHDA and CDR2 SQIVND (reference sequence). CDR3 coding DNA: TGTGCCAGTAGTATTCGACAGACGAACACTGAAGCTTTCTTT. This encodes CASSIRQTNTEAFF.

The chain combines TRBV12-3 or TRBV12-4 with TRBJ1-5, with a tentative D call TRBD1 (6 bases). The CDR3 spans 14 residues. V lost 1 base to trimming and J lost 2 bases, with 6 bases between them. The CDR3 DNA is TGTGCCAGCAGTTTAGGGACAGGCAATCAGCCCCAGCATTTT. It translates to CASSLGTGNQPQHF.

This clonotype was found many times. The V and J genes are TRBV12-3 or TRBV12-4 and TRBJ2-1; 10 bases fit TRBD2. V was pared by 5 bases and J by 6 bases, with 10 bases of the junction left unmatched. The CDR3 has 16 residues. CDR3 in amino acids: CASSRLAGGLTNEQFF. CDR3 sequence (DNA): TGTGCCAGCAGTAGGTTAGCGGGAGGCCTTACCAATGAGCAGTTCTTC.

This clonotype was counted once. The chain carries TRBV5-6 and TRBJ2-1; 8 positions match TRBD2. The ends lost 4 bases at V and 6 bases at J; junction bases unmatched: 9. This CDR3 region has 15 residues. From germline, CDR1 is SGHDT and CDR2 YYEEEE. CDR3 sequence: CASSQPGLGPNEQFF. DNA for the CDR3: TGTGCCAGCAGCCAACCGGGACTAGGCCCCAATGAGCAGTTCTTC.

This clonotype was recorded a few times. In DNA form, the CDR3 reads TGCAGCGTTGTTGCTGATTACGAGCAGTACTTC. Translating it yields CSVVADYEQYF. This chain connects TRBV29-1 to TRBJ2-7; unclear D gene. The V end was cut by 4 bases, the J end by 4 bases, with 8 bases between. Germline V gene lookup returns CDR1 SQVTM and CDR2 ANQGSEA. The CDR3 extends over 11 amino acids.

The chain recombines TRBV5-5 with TRBJ2-2; D gene uncertain. V lost 1 base, J lost 7 bases, and 5 bases lay in between. The CDR3 has 12 residues. Germline-derived CDR1 and CDR2 are SGHKS and YYEKEE (reference sequence). CDR3 sequence reads: CASSLWGGELFF. In nucleotides, the CDR3 is TGTGCCAGCAGCTTGTGGGGCGGGGAGCTGTTTTTT.

This chain connects TRBV15 to TRBJ2-5; TRBD1 aligns across 7 bases. CDR1 LNHNV and CDR2 YYDKDF come from the germline V gene (reference sequence). The CDR3 sequence is 15 residues long. The trim removed 5 bases at V and 0 bases at J, leaving 6 bases unmatched. In DNA form, the CDR3 reads TGTGCCACCAGCTCCGGGGACAGCCACCAAGAGACCCAGTACTTC. It encodes CATSSGDSHQETQYF.

This clonotype was seen many times. DNA for the CDR3: TGTGCCAGCAGCCAAGATCTACGACCGGGCTATGGCTACACCTTC. Its protein is CASSQDLRPGYGYTF. This rearrangement joins TRBV14 to TRBJ1-2, with unresolved D. From germline, CDR1 is SGHDN and CDR2 FVKESK. The CDR3 loop spans 15 amino acids. V lost 0 bases to trimming and J lost 4 bases, with 12 bases between them.

This clonotype was observed at least ten times. The rearrangement uses TRBV27 and TRBJ2-1; D may be TRBD2 (6 bases). Germline V lookup: CDR1 MNHEY, CDR2 SMNVEV (reference sequence). The V end lost 2 bases, the J end lost 4 bases, and 12 bases lay between the germline ends. This CDR3 comprises 15 residues. The CDR3 reads CASSLAGPGYNEQFF. The CDR3, as DNA: TGTGCCAGCAGTTTAGCGGGGCCGGGATACAATGAGCAGTTCTTC.